This TCR beta chain comes out of a study of T cell responses to AZD1222 COVID-19 vaccine (dated by TCRdb to about 2021). Context from the whole study: Because spike-specific TCR depth and breadth did not differ between the two schedules, AZD1222 recipients who got a second dose at roughly 4 weeks were pooled with those who got a second dose at roughly 12 weeks. Trial participants were enrolled into age subgroups of 18-55, 56-69 and 70-plus years, which contained about 150, 27 and 61 TCR-sequenced participants, respectively. TCR sequencing was performed for more than 230 trial participants, of whom about 200 were given two doses of AZD1222 and approximately 25 were given two doses of MenACWY control vaccine. Overall study outcomes, separate from this receptor: Spike-specific TCR breadth and depth rose significantly after two AZD1222 doses compared with day 0 and with MenACWY recipients. Participants were mostly white British and included more females than males, and it was suggested by the authors that clonal diversity may have been underestimated. Because no samples from the day 14 peak response were available, repertoires could be characterized only after the peak T cell response. In the small 56-69-year group, the increase in depth fell short of significance, most likely because of low power. Reportedly, almost half of the unique spike-specific TCRs recognized epitopes lying outside the regions that are mutated in the B.1.351 and B.1.1.7 variants. CD4 TCRs associated with the vaccine covered the entire spike protein, and the dominant responses were in regions 160-218 and 743-854. Conclusions about previously exposed vaccinees are limited, since just five to seven AZD1222 recipients were seropositive for SARS-CoV-2 at baseline.

About this clone itself: The target of this receptor is not known. Base quality data are lacking; no much larger clone is found one base away.

The time point label corresponds to: baseline before first vaccination. Samples from vaccinated people were obtained from the UK trials COV001 and COV002, which included a single-blind randomized controlled phase 2/3 trial of AZD1222 (ChAdOx1 nCoV-19) in healthy adults. Trial participant PBMC samples were collected at day 0 and day 28 after the second dose for TCRbeta chain sequencing. The CDR3 regions of human TCRbeta chains were analyzed by immunosequencing. In the authors' own workflow: TCRs in the repertoires were compared against a reference library of SARS-CoV-2-specific TCRs that had been generated with the MIRA antigen-specificity platform. Breadth was defined as the fraction of unique TCRs that were SARS-CoV-2-associated. Depth was defined as the fraction of total T cells that were SARS-CoV-2-associated. Each spike-specific TCR was assigned to its reactive spike region and to a CD4 or CD8 class using the MIRA data. Log10-transformed breadth and depth values were compared by one-way ANOVA with Sidak's multiple comparisons tests. The table was pulled from immuneACCESS by TCRdb, which kept in-frame rearrangements only. Such tables lose some clones; where checked, under half of the loss comes from unresolved V genes, and the rest has no known cause. V and J calls and clone size follow that table, whereas D and trimming were derived from the DNA. The sample table lists roughly 130,000 clones, 88% of them with a count of one. The ten largest clones represent 7.6% of the sample.

This sequence originates from an adult in good health. The input for sequencing was peripheral blood, taken on day 0 of AZD1222 vaccination.

The CDR3 reads CASSLVGTGYQPQHF. The DNA sequence reads TGTGCCAGCAGCTTAGTGGGGACAGGGTATCAGCCCCAGCATTTT. The chain links TRBV7-2 with TRBJ1-5; TRBD1 matches 9 bases in the middle. The CDR3 runs 15 residues from the cysteine to the phenylalanine. Only the CDR3 part of the read is kept: 45 bases, read in frame from the first base. CDR1 SGHTA and CDR2 FQGNSA are derived from the germline V gene. The junction shows trimming of 1 base on V and 5 bases on J, and the gene matches do not reach 3 bases of it.